Following are 2 T cell receptor beta chains from one sample sequenced in a study of OX40 agonist ivuxolimab in advanced cancers. Clones were read by immunoSEQ multiplex PCR, and TCRdb kept only the in-frame ones, dropping some. The table lists tens of thousands of clones, 70% to 90% of them singletons. Source: CD4+ or CD8+ T cells sorted from blood, taken in a trial of the OX40 agonist ivuxolimab. The receptors here all came from an adult with an advanced solid tumor such as melanoma, head and neck, liver or kidney cancer.

This rearrangement joins TRBV4-1 to TRBJ2-7; tentatively, D is TRBD1 (6 bases). CDR1 and CDR2 from the germline V gene are MGHRA and YSYEKL. The CDR3 length is 15 residues. Trimming took off 1 base at V and 3 bases at J, with 13 bases between the two ends. CDR3 in amino acids: CASSQGPGQNYEQYF. The CDR3 nucleotides are TGCGCCAGCAGCCAAGGACCGGGACAAAACTACGAGCAGTACTTC.

This sequence joins TRBV19 and TRBJ2-1, with 8 bases lining up with TRBD1. J gave up 8 bases and V 10 bases, and 13 bases lay outside the gene matches. The CDR3 is 14 residues long. CDR1 and CDR2 from the germline V gene are LNHDA and SQIVND (reference sequence). The CDR3 reads CATTGELGYDEQFF. For the CDR3, the DNA is TGTGCCACGACAGGGGAGTTAGGTTACGATGAGCAGTTCTTC.